The 27 T cell receptor beta chains below come from one sample, sequenced in a study of T cell changes during pregnancy in multiple sclerosis. The assay was immunoSEQ multiplex PCR, and TCRdb's table has in-frame clones only and misses some. Of 15,000 to 20,000 clones in the sample, roughly 91% were seen once. The sample here was CD4+ T cells from peripheral blood mononuclear cells, taken in the first trimester of pregnancy. The receptors were gathered from a female donor in good health, enrolled as a control in a pregnancy study.

As for this clone: One end of the junction varies from germline; a read error may be responsible. The gene calls are TRBV5-7 and TRBJ1-2; TRBD1 is a possible D gene (5 bases). TRBV5-7 belongs to the ORF category, with a function that is uncertain. The CDR3 extends over 15 amino acids. CDR3 nucleotide sequence: TGTGCCAGCAGATTGGCCGGGGGGGGTAACTATGGCTACACCTTC. Residues: CASRLAGGGNYGYTF.

This CDR3 is CASSPSLHEQYF. CDR3 in DNA: TGTGCCAGCTCACCGAGTCTCCACGAGCAGTACTTC. This sequence joins TRBV18 and TRBJ2-7, with D hard to call. V was trimmed by 3 bases and J by 5 bases, leaving 8 bases between them. Germline-derived CDR1 and CDR2 are KGHSH and LQKENI. The CDR3 has 12 residues.

This clone came up once. The genes are TRBV12-5 and TRBJ2-3; TRBD2 might be the D (5 bases). V was trimmed by 1 base and J by 2 bases, leaving 7 bases between them. Germline lookup yields CDR1 LGHNT and CDR2 FRNRAP. This CDR3 is built from 14 residues. CDR3 sequence: CASGLGLTTDTQYF. CDR3 bases: TGTGCTAGTGGTTTGGGACTAACCACAGATACGCAGTATTTT.

The chain links TRBV5-4 to TRBJ2-5; 9 bases are a match to TRBD1. The germline CDR1 and CDR2 sequences are SGHNT and YYREEE (reference sequence). After removal of 4 bases from V and 5 bases from J, the junction contained 6 bases not matched to a gene. This CDR3 has 14 residues. DNA for the CDR3: TGTGCCAGCAGCCCGGACAGGGGATGGGAGACCCAGTACTTC. Its protein product is CASSPDRGWETQYF.

The CDR3 loop is CASGLGYNEQFF. The CDR3 DNA is TGCGCCAGCGGGCTTGGTTACAATGAGCAGTTCTTC. The chain is built from TRBV5-1 and TRBJ2-1; no clear D gene. The V end lost 7 bases, the J end lost 4 bases, and 9 bases lay between the germline ends. This CDR3 is 12 amino acids long. Germline CDR1 and CDR2: SGHRS and YFSETQ.

The gene calls are TRBV30 and TRBJ2-7, with 11 bases identical to TRBD2. The germline V gene has CDR1 GTSNPN and CDR2 SVGIG (reference sequence). With 0 bases clipped from V and 1 base from J, the junction kept 2 bases outside the gene matches. The CDR3 totals 15 residues. CDR3 residues: CAWSVLAGVSYEQYF. The CDR3 DNA reads TGTGCCTGGAGTGTACTAGCGGGAGTGTCCTACGAGCAGTACTTC.

CDR3 DNA sequence: TGTGCCAGCAGCACCGGGGGGGGAGCCAACTATGGCTACACCTTC. It specifies CASSTGGGANYGYTF. The chain uses TRBV9 and TRBJ1-2, with a weak D call TRBD1 (5 bases). The V end lost 4 bases, the J end lost 2 bases, and 15 bases lay between the germline ends. CDR3 length equals 15 residues. Germline V CDR1 and CDR2: SGDLS, YYNGEE.

The chain carries TRBV5-4 and TRBJ2-3; 11 positions agree with TRBD2. V shed 4 bases and J 3 bases; nucleotides not matched to a gene: 7. Germline V lookup: CDR1 SGHNT, CDR2 YYREEE (reference sequence). This CDR3 spans 16 amino acids. The CDR3 region has the DNA TGTGCCAGCAGCCTCCCGACTAGCGGGGTAACAGATACGCAGTATTTT. Translation: CASSLPTSGVTDTQYF.

This rearrangement joins TRBV9 to TRBJ2-3; D possibly corresponds to TRBD2 (5 bases). The ends were cut back, 2 bases at V and 5 bases at J, with 12 bases in the middle. Germline V gene data show CDR1 as SGDLS and CDR2 as YYNGEE. CDR3 length equals 14 residues. In DNA, the CDR3 is TGTGCCAGCAGCGTGGGCGGGTTCCAAGATACGCAGTATTTT. Translation: CASSVGGFQDTQYF.

The rearrangement uses TRBV7-2 and TRBJ2-1; possible D gene TRBD2, 6 bases. The CDR3 runs to 15 residues. The V gene's germline CDR1 is SGHTA and CDR2 FQGNSA. The V gene lost 1 base and the J gene lost 9 bases, with 16 bases spanning the gap. The CDR3 sequence is CASSLVGGGSGEQFF. The CDR3 nucleotides read TGTGCCAGCAGCTTAGTGGGGGGAGGCTCGGGTGAGCAGTTCTTC.

This chain links TRBV9 with TRBJ2-1; D call uncertain. From germline, CDR1 is SGDLS and CDR2 YYNGEE. This CDR3 spans 12 amino acids. V lost 0 bases, J lost 8 bases, and 6 bases lay in between. CDR3 amino acids: CASSVESDEQFF. As DNA, the CDR3 is TGTGCCAGCAGCGTAGAGTCGGATGAGCAGTTCTTC.

The V call is TRBV5-1, the J call TRBJ2-3; D call uncertain. V lost 4 bases to trimming and J lost 7 bases, with 13 bases between them. Germline CDR1 and CDR2: SGHRS and YFSETQ. The CDR3 has 13 amino acids. CDR3 protein: CASSSTDRNTQYF. As DNA, the CDR3 is TGCGCCAGCAGCAGCACAGACCGAAATACGCAGTATTTT. Drawing the rest from reference TRBV5-1 and TRBJ2-3, the complete variable domain is KAGVTQTPRYLIKTRGQQVTLSCSPISGHRSVSWYQQTPGQGLQFLFEYFSETQRNKGNFPGRFSGRQFSNSRSEMNVSTLELGDSALYLCASSSTDRNTQYFGPGTRLTVL.

The chain links TRBV27 to TRBJ2-7, with a tentative D call TRBD1 (5 bases). Trimming removed 2 bases from V and 6 bases from J, with 14 bases in between. Germline V CDR1 and CDR2: MNHEY, SMNVEV (reference sequence). The CDR3 extends over 14 amino acids. CDR3 amino acids: CASSLGAGLVEQYF. DNA for the CDR3: TGTGCCAGCAGTTTAGGGGCAGGGTTGGTCGAGCAGTACTTC.

This chain joins TRBV2 and TRBJ1-4; D is perhaps TRBD1 (5 bases). Germline V gene data show CDR1 as SNHLY and CDR2 as FYNNEI. V dropped 10 bases and J dropped 5 bases, with 14 bases sitting between them. This CDR3 contains 13 residues. CDR3 sequence (DNA): TGTGCCACAAGACAGACTCCAAATGAAAAACTGTTTTTT. This sequence encodes CATRQTPNEKLFF.

CDR3 bases: TGTGCCAGCACTTATGCGTACGAGACCCAGTACTTC. This sequence encodes CASTYAYETQYF. The chain combines TRBV5-6 with TRBJ2-5; D is unclear. The CDR3 runs to 12 residues. Looked up from germline, CDR1 is SGHDT and CDR2 is YYEEEE. Trimming pared 6 bases from V and 5 bases from J, leaving 11 bases between.

The chain employs TRBV28 and TRBJ2-7, with D possibly matching TRBD1 (5 bases). The CDR3 sequence is 15 residues long. The germline V gene encodes CDR1 MDHEN and CDR2 SYDVKM. The V end was cut by 4 bases, the J end by 0 bases, with 13 bases between. Here the CDR3 reads CASSSPHRYSYEQYF. The DNA for the CDR3 is TGTGCCAGCAGTTCCCCCCACAGGTACTCCTACGAGCAGTACTTC.

This chain connects TRBV9 to TRBJ2-1; a possible D gene is TRBD2 (6 bases). V lost 0 bases and J lost 5, with 15 bases in between. The CDR3 runs 16 residues. Germline lookup yields CDR1 SGDLS and CDR2 YYNGEE. The CDR3 here is CASSVAWRGQDNEQFF. CDR3 sequence (DNA): TGTGCCAGCAGCGTAGCCTGGCGGGGTCAGGACAATGAGCAGTTCTTC.

This clone showed up just once. CDR3 protein: CASSVLSYEQYF. Here the CDR3 DNA reads TGTGCCAGCTCAGTCCTTTCCTACGAGCAGTACTTC. The V gene is TRBV18, the J gene TRBJ2-7; no reliable D call. Trimming removed 5 bases at V and 1 base at J, with 6 bases between. The length of the CDR3 is 12 residues. Germline CDR1 and CDR2: KGHSH and LQKENI.

The chain carries TRBV10-3 and TRBJ1-2; D uncertain. This CDR3 comprises 13 residues. CDR1 ENHRY and CDR2 SYGVKD come from the germline V gene. Trimming removed 4 bases at V and 4 bases at J, with 10 bases between. CDR3 region: CAISASEFYGYTF. In DNA form, the CDR3 reads TGTGCCATCAGTGCATCAGAATTCTATGGCTACACCTTC.

The chain has TRBV5-1 and TRBJ2-1, with 15 bases fitting TRBD2. This CDR3 is 16 amino acids long. CDR1 is SGHRS, CDR2 YFSETQ, per germline. V shed 4 bases and J 6 bases; nucleotides not matched to a gene: 5. CDR3 in amino acids: CASSDGLAGGPNEQFF. CDR3 DNA sequence: TGCGCCAGCAGCGATGGACTAGCGGGAGGGCCCAATGAGCAGTTCTTC. The full variable domain, its missing parts supplied by reference TRBV5-1 and TRBJ2-1, is KAGVTQTPRYLIKTRGQQVTLSCSPISGHRSVSWYQQTPGQGLQFLFEYFSETQRNKGNFPGRFSGRQFSNSRSEMNVSTLELGDSALYLCASSDGLAGGPNEQFFGPGTRLTVL.

The V and J genes are TRBV19 and TRBJ1-1, with D maybe TRBD1 (6 bases). The CDR3 sequence is 14 residues long. V was shortened by 6 bases and J by 4 bases, with 15 bases between the two germline ends. The germline V gene encodes CDR1 LNHDA and CDR2 SQIVND (reference sequence). The CDR3 here is CASRLGGLFTEAFF. CDR3 in DNA: TGTGCCAGTAGGTTGGGGGGGCTTTTCACTGAAGCTTTCTTT.

The sample holds a few counts of this clone. The chain couples TRBV7-9 to TRBJ2-2; 12 positions match TRBD2. V was clipped by 1 base and J by 2 bases; unmatched bases: 2. The germline V gene has CDR1 SEHNR and CDR2 FQNEAQ (reference sequence). This CDR3 contains 17 residues. CDR3 sequence: CASSLGLAGVNTGELFF. CDR3 nucleotides: TGTGCCAGCAGCTTAGGACTAGCGGGAGTTAACACCGGGGAGCTGTTTTTT.

This chain joins TRBV7-8 and TRBJ1-1, with D perhaps TRBD1 (6 bases). The CDR3 has 16 amino acids. Trimming took off 4 bases at V and 8 bases at J, with 23 bases between the two ends. Germline CDR1 and CDR2: SGHVS and FQNEAQ. The CDR3 region has the DNA TGTGCCAGCAGCTCACCGTTCCGGGGGGCGCGGGCGGAAGCTTTCTTT. Protein: CASSSPFRGARAEAFF.

The chain combines TRBV2 with TRBJ2-7; 9 nucleotides match TRBD1. V shed 5 bases and J 3 bases; nucleotides not matched to a gene: 8. Germline V gene sequence: CDR1 SNHLY, CDR2 FYNNEI. This CDR3 spans 15 amino acids. CDR3 sequence reads: CASSLTGGEVYEQYF. For the CDR3, the DNA is TGTGCCAGCAGTTTGACAGGGGGGGAAGTCTACGAGCAGTACTTC.

V is TRBV5-6 and J is TRBJ2-7; 8 bases line up with TRBD2. J was trimmed by 3 bases and V by 4 bases; bases with no gene match: 9. CDR1 is SGHDT and CDR2 is YYEEEE in the germline V gene. This CDR3 region has 15 residues. The CDR3 is CASSPQPGLGYEQYF. The CDR3 nucleotides are TGTGCCAGCAGCCCTCAACCGGGACTAGGCTACGAGCAGTACTTC.

This rearrangement joins TRBV30 to TRBJ1-5; TRBD1 matches 9 bases. CDR3 length equals 15 residues. CDR1 and CDR2 from the germline V gene are GTSNPN and SVGIG (reference sequence). V lost 0 bases, J lost 2 bases, and 2 bases stayed unmatched. For the CDR3, the DNA is TGTGCCTGGAGTGTGGGACAGGGTGGCAATCAGCCCCAGCATTTT. Translated, it gives CAWSVGQGGNQPQHF.

The CDR3 DNA follows: TGTGCCAGCAGGTTTCAGGGGGAAAACACTGAAGCTTTCTTT. This gives the protein CASRFQGENTEAFF. This sequence joins TRBV27 and TRBJ1-1, with 7 bases that match TRBD1. The CDR3 runs to 14 residues. V was pared by 6 bases and J by 2 bases, with 6 bases of the junction left unmatched. Germline assignment: CDR1 MNHEY and CDR2 SMNVEV (reference sequence).